The rows below give T cell receptor beta chains drawn from one sample of a study of early T cells in non-severe SARS-CoV-2 infection. TCRdb re-analysed the 5' RACE reads in MiXCR, keeping a single row per CDR3 protein. The profile shows 80,000 to 95,000 distinct CDR3 sequences, approximately 16% of them singletons. The sequencing here drew on whole blood, taken at baseline. The source is an adult who was a healthcare worker with PCR-confirmed SARS-CoV-2 infection or an uninfected control (not recorded which). The CDR3 runs from the conserved cysteine through the conserved F or W. A D gene is named only where the DNA matches it firmly. Expanded clones are given a class, and other clones once, few, many or no size at all.

j_call v_call d_call clone_size cdr3_nt cdr3_aa
TRBJ2-2 TRBV6-6 . . TGTGCCAGCAGCTCCGCCCGATTAGGGGAGCTGTTTTTT CASSSARLGELFF
TRBJ2-1 TRBV6-1 . few TGTGCCAGCAGTTATTCTCGTTTTAGCTCCTACAATGAGCAGTTCTTC CASSYSRFSSYNEQFF
TRBJ2-3 TRBV7-9 TRBD1 . TGTGCCAGCAGGCGCAGGGGGCGCGGTGCAGATACGCAGTATTTT CASRRRGRGADTQYF
TRBJ2-6 TRBV29-1 TRBD1 . TGCAGCGTCCTAGACAGGGGGCTGACAGGGGCCAACGTCCTGACTTTC CSVLDRGLTGANVLTF
TRBJ1-5 TRBV28 . many TGTGCCAGCAGTTGGGGGCCCAATCAGCCCCAGCATTTT CASSWGPNQPQHF
TRBJ2-5 TRBV11-2 . few TGTGCCAGCAGCCCCCATTTAGCGGTAGAGACCCAGTACTTC CASSPHLAVETQYF
TRBJ1-6 TRBV3-1 . few TGTGCCAGCAGCCTGGGGGTCTACAGGATCGCACCCCTCCACTTT CASSLGVYRIAPLHF
TRBJ2-7 TRBV28 TRBD1 . TGTGCCAGCAGTTCCGACAGGGTTGCTTACGAGCAGTACTTC CASSSDRVAYEQYF
TRBJ2-2 TRBV12-3/TRBV12-4 TRBD1 few TGTGCCAGCACCCAGAGGACAGGGAAGGCCGGGGAGCTGTTTTTT CASTQRTGKAGELFF
TRBJ2-2 TRBV6-1 . . TGTGCCAGCAGTGAGAGGGAAAACACCGGGGAGCTGTTTTTT CASSERENTGELFF
TRBJ1-2 TRBV28 . . TGTGCCAGCAGTTGGGTGGGGGCCGGCGGCTACACCTTC CASSWVGAGGYTF
TRBJ2-2 TRBV2 TRBD2 . TGTGCCAGCTCCGGGAGGGGGAACACCGGGGAGCTGTTTTTT CASSGRGNTGELFF
TRBJ2-1 TRBV12-3/TRBV12-4 . few TGTGCCAGCAGTTTGGGTCGATTCAATGAGCAGTTCTTC CASSLGRFNEQFF
TRBJ1-1 TRBV28 TRBD1 . TGTGCCAGCAGTTTGGGACAGTTCATGAACACTGAAGCTTTCTTT CASSLGQFMNTEAFF
TRBJ1-1 TRBV12-3/TRBV12-4 . many TGTGCCAGCAGTTTGCGGGTGAACACTGAAGCTTTCTTT CASSLRVNTEAFF
TRBJ2-3 TRBV9 TRBD1 . TGTGCCAGCACCGGACAGGGGCTGGATACGCAGTATTTT CASTGQGLDTQYF
TRBJ1-2 TRBV11-2 TRBD1 . TGTGCCAGCAGCTTAGATATAAGTGATCGGGGACAGGGTGGAAGCTACACCTTC CASSLDISDRGQGGSYTF
TRBJ2-3 TRBV6-6 TRBD1 many TGTGCCAGCTGCGAATACGGGACAGGGGGCACAGATACGCAGTATTTT CASCEYGTGGTDTQYF
TRBJ1-2 TRBV28 TRBD1 many TGTGCCAGCAGTTTGGACAGGGGGACGTATGGCTACACCTTC CASSLDRGTYGYTF
TRBJ2-7 TRBV12-3/TRBV12-4 . few TGTGCCAGCAGTCACCAGGACCGAAGCTCCTACGAGCAGTACTTC CASSHQDRSSYEQYF
TRBJ2-3 TRBV18 . few TGTGCCAGCTCACCTTCGACAGATTTAGATACGCAGTATTTT CASSPSTDLDTQYF
TRBJ2-4 TRBV28 . . TGTGCCAGCAGCAAGCGTTACATTCAGTACTTC CASSKRYIQYF
TRBJ2-1 TRBV6-1 . . TGTGCCAGCAGAATTCAGGACGGCCGACTAAGCTCCTACAATGAGCAGTTCTTC CASRIQDGRLSSYNEQFF
TRBJ2-5 TRBV12-3/TRBV12-4 TRBD2 many TGTGCCAGCAGTTTGATTTCGGGACTAGCCCACTTC CASSLISGLAHF
TRBJ2-5 TRBV7-2 TRBD1 many TGTGCCAGCAGCAAGAACAGGGGCCAAGAGACCCAGTACTTC CASSKNRGQETQYF
TRBJ2-3 TRBV24-1 . few TGTGCCACCAGTGATTTCGCAGATACGCAGTATTTT CATSDFADTQYF
TRBJ2-4 TRBV20-1 TRBD1 many TGCAGTGCTAGAGGCGTAGGGGGCGTCTTGGAAAACATTCAGTACTTC CSARGVGGVLENIQYF
TRBJ2-2 TRBV28 . . TGTGCCAGCAGTTCCATACCGGACCCGAACACCGGGGAGCTGTTTTTT CASSSIPDPNTGELFF
TRBJ1-3 TRBV7-8 . few TGTGCCAGCAGCGCGACAGGTTTTATCTCTGGAAACACCATATATTTT CASSATGFISGNTIYF
TRBJ2-5 TRBV7-2 . many TGTGCCAGCAGCTTAGAACGAGAAGAGACCCAGTACTTC CASSLEREETQYF
TRBJ2-2 TRBV5-1 TRBD1 many TGCGCCAGCAGCCGTACCACAGGGGGAGGCACCGGGGAGCTGTTTTTT CASSRTTGGGTGELFF
TRBJ2-3 TRBV28 . . TGTGCCAGCAGTGTCCGGGTCGTGGGCGCAGATACGCAGTATTTT CASSVRVVGADTQYF
TRBJ2-7 TRBV20-1 TRBD2 . TGCAGTGCACAATCTACCGCTAGCGGCTCCTACGAGCAGTACTTC CSAQSTASGSYEQYF
TRBJ2-1 TRBV12-3/TRBV12-4 . . TGTGCCAGCAGTCTCGGATCAGGGATTGAGCAGTTCTTC CASSLGSGIEQFF
TRBJ2-5 TRBV10-3 . few TGTGCCATCAGTACAGCCGGGACCCAGTACTTC CAISTAGTQYF
TRBJ1-3 TRBV6-5 TRBD1 . TGTGCCAGCAGCCGCAGGGGGCTCTCTGGAAACACCATATATTTT CASSRRGLSGNTIYF
TRBJ1-2 TRBV10-3 TRBD1 . TGTGCCATCAGATCGGGACAGGATAACTATGGCTACACCTTC CAIRSGQDNYGYTF
TRBJ2-7 TRBV11-2 TRBD2 few TGTGCCAGCAGCCCCAGCGGGAGGGCGAACGAGCAGTACTTC CASSPSGRANEQYF
TRBJ1-6 TRBV28 TRBD1 many TGTGCCAGCAGCCCTGCCAGGGGGCGCGGGAATTCACCCCTCCACTTT CASSPARGRGNSPLHF
TRBJ2-1 TRBV4-1 . . TGCGCCAGCAGCCAAGCGCCTTTGAGCGGAATGGGGAGTGAGCAGTTCTTC CASSQAPLSGMGSEQFF
TRBJ2-7 TRBV12-3/TRBV12-4 . . TGTGCCAGCAGTCTACTTAGGGCGGGGTTCACTTGGGAGCAGTACTTC CASSLLRAGFTWEQYF
TRBJ2-5 TRBV7-9 TRBD2 few TGTGCCAGCAGCCCACGGACTAGCAGAGAGACCCAGTACTTC CASSPRTSRETQYF